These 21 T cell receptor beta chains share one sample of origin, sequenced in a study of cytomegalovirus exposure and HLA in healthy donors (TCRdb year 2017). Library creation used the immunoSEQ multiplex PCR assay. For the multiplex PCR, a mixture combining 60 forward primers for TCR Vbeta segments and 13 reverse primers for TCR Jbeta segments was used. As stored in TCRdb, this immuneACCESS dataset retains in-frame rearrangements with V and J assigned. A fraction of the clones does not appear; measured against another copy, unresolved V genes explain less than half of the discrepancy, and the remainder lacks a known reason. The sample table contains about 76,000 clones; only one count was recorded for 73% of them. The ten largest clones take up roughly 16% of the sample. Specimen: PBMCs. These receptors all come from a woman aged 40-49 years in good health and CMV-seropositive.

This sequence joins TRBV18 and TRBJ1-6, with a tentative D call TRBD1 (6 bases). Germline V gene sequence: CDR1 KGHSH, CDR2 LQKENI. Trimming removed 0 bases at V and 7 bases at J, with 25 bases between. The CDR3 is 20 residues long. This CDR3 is CASSPPLGHRSPYGNSPLHF. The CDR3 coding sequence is TGTGCCAGCTCACCACCACTGGGACACAGAAGCCCCTATGGAAATTCACCCCTCCACTTT.

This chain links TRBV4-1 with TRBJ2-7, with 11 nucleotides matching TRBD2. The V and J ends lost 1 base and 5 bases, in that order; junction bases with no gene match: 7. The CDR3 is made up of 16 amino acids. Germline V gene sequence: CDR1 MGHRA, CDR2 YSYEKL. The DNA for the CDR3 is TGCGCCAGCAGCCAAGTCACTAGCGGGAGCGTGGACGAGCAGTACTTC. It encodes CASSQVTSGSVDEQYF.

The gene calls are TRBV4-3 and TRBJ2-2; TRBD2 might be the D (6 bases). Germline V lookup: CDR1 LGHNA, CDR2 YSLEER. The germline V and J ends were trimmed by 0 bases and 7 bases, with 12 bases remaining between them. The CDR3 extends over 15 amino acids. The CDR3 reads CASSQEREVGGELFF. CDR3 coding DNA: TGCGCCAGCAGCCAAGAGAGGGAGGTCGGCGGGGAGCTGTTTTTT.

This chain's CDR3 is CASTQMGIPTDTQYF. CDR3 DNA sequence: TGTGCCAGCACCCAGATGGGCATTCCCACAGATACGCAGTATTTT. V usage is TRBV9 and J usage is TRBJ2-3; D not certain. Trimming shortened V by 6 bases and J by 2 bases, and 16 bases separated the two germline ends. Germline-derived CDR1 and CDR2 are SGDLS and YYNGEE. This CDR3 is 15 amino acids long. Full variable domain (remainder filled in from reference TRBV9 and TRBJ2-3): DSGVTQTPKHLITATGQRVTLRCSPRSGDLSVYWYQQSLDQGLQFLIQYYNGEERAKGNILERFSAQQFPDLHSELNLSSLELGDSALYFCASTQMGIPTDTQYFGPGTRLTVL.

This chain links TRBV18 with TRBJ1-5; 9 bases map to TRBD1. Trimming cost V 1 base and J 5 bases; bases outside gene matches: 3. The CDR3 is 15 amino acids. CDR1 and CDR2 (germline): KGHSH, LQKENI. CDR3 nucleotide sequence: TGTGCCAGCTCACCACGACAGGGGGGAGATCAGCCCCAGCATTTT. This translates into CASSPRQGGDQPQHF.

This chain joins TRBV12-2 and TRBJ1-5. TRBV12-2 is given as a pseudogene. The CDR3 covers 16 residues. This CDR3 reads CASRLDRGSINQPQHF. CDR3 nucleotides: TGTGCAAGTCGCTTAGACCGAGGCAGTATCAATCAGCCCCAGCATTTT.

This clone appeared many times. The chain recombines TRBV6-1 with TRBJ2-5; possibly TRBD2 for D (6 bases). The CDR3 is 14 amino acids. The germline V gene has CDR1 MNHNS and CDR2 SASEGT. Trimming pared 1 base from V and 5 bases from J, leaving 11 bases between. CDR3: CASSEDPGRETQYF. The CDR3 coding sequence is TGTGCCAGCAGTGAAGATCCAGGGAGGGAGACCCAGTACTTC.

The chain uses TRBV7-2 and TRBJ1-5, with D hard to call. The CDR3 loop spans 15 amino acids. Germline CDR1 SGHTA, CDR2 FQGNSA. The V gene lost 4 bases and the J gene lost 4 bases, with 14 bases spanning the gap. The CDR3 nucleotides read TGTGCCAGCAGCTCCGACCGCGGCGTGAATCAGCCCCAGCATTTT. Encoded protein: CASSSDRGVNQPQHF.

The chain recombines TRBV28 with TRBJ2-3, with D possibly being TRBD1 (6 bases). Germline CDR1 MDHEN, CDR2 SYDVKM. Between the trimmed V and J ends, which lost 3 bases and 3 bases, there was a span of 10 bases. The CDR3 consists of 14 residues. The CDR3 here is CASSFGGRTDTQYF. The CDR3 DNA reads TGTGCCAGCAGTTTTGGGGGCAGGACAGATACGCAGTATTTT.

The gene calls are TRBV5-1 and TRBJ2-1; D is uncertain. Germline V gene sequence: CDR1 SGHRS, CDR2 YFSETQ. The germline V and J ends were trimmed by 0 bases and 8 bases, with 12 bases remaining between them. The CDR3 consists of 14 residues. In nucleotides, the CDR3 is TGCGCCAGCAGCTTGGCTAGTGCATTTGATGAGCAGTTCTTC. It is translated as CASSLASAFDEQFF.

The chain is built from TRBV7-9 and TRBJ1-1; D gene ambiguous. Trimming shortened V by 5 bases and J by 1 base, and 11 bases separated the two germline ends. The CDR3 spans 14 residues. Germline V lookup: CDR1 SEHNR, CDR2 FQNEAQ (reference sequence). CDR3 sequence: CASSRVLPNTEAFF. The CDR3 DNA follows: TGTGCCAGCAGCCGGGTCCTGCCGAACACTGAAGCTTTCTTT.

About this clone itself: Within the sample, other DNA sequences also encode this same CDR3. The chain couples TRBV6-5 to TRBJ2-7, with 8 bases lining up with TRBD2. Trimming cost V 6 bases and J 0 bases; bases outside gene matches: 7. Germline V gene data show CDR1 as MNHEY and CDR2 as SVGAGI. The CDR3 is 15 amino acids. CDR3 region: CASSYGGLGSYEQYF. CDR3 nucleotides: TGTGCCAGCAGCTACGGGGGACTAGGCTCCTACGAGCAGTACTTC.

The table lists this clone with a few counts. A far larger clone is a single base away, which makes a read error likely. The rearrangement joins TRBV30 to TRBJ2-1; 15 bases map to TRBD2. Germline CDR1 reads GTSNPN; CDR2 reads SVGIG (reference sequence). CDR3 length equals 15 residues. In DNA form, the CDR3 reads TGTGTCTGGGAGAGTGGGACTAGCGGGGGGAATGAGCAGTTCTTC. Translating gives CVWESGTSGGNEQFF.

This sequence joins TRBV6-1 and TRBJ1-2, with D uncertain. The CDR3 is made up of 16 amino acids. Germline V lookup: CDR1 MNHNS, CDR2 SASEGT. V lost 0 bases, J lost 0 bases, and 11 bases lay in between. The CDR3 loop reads CASSEALGLSNYGYTF. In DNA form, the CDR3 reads TGTGCCAGCAGTGAAGCGTTAGGACTCTCTAACTATGGCTACACCTTC.

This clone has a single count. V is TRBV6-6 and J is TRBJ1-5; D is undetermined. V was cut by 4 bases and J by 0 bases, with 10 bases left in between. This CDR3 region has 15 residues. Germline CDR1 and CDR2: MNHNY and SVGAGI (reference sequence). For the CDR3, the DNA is TGTGCCAGCAGTTCCACCTCCTATAGCAATCAGCCCCAGCATTTT. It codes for CASSSTSYSNQPQHF.

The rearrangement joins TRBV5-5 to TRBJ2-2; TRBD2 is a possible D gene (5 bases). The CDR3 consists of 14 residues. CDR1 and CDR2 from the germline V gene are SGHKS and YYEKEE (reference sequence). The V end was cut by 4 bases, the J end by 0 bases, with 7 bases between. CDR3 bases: TGTGCCAGCAGCCGGGGAACGAACACCGGGGAGCTGTTTTTT. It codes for CASSRGTNTGELFF.

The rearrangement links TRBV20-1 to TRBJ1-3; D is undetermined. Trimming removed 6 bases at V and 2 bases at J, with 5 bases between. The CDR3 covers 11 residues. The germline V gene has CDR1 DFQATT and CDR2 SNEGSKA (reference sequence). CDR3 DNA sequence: TGCAGTGCGACTCCTGGAAACACCATATATTTT. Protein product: CSATPGNTIYF.

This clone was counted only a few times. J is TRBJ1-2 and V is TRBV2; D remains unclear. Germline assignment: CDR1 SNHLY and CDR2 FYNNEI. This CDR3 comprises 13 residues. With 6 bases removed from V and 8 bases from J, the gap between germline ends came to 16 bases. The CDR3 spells CASRHDTLEGYTF. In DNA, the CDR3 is TGTGCCAGCAGACACGACACCCTTGAAGGCTACACCTTC. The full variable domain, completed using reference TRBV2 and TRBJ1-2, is EPEVTQTPSHQVTQMGQEVILRCVPISNHLYFYWYRQILGQKVEFLVSFYNNEISEKSEIFDDQFSVERPDGSNFTLKIRSTKLEDSAMYFCASRHDTLEGYTFGSGTRLTVV.

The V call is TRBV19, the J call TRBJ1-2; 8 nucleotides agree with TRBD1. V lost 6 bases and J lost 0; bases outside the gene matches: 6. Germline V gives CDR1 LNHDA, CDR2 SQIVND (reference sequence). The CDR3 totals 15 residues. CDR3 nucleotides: TGTGCCAGTAGGAAGACGGGACAGGCTAACTATGGCTACACCTTC. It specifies CASRKTGQANYGYTF.

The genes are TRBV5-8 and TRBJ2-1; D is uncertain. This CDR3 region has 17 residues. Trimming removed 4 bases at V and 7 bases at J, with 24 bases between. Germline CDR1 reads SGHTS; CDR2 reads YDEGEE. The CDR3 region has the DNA TGTGCCAGCAGCATTGGGTTTGGTTCCCCCAGGTTGAATGAGCAGTTCTTC. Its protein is CASSIGFGSPRLNEQFF. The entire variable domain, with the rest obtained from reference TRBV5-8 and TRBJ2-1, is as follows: EAGVTQSPTHLIKTRGQQATLRCSPISGHTSVYWYQQALGLGLQFLLWYDEGEERNRGNFPPRFSGRQFPNYSSELNVNALELEDSALYLCASSIGFGSPRLNEQFFGPGTRLTVL.

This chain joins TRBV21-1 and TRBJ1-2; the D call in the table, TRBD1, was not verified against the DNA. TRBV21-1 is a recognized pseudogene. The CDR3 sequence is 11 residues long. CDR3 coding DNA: TGTGCCAGCCCGGGACAGGGTGGCTACACCTTC. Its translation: CASPGQGGYTF.